Described below is a single TCR beta chain sequence and its context. The target antigen is unknown. TCRdb's copy holds only in-frame clones and misses some; the assay was immunoSEQ multiplex PCR. The data show about 88,000 clones, approximately 90% seen once. The source of the sample is a study of graft-versus-host responses after intestinal transplantation. Study at large: All recipients got anti-thymocyte globulin induction, then tacrolimus and steroids for 2 to 4 years. General study points: GvH clones appeared in recipient marrow, some first in ileum or blood. An association linked early post-transplant HvG declines with peak circulating GvH clone levels.

The sequencing here drew on unstimulated CD4+ T cells sorted from spleen or lymph node cells, taken before transplant. This receptor was identified in a human donor who was the organ donor for an intestinal transplant.

Here the CDR3 reads CASSPRTGAYYEQYF. DNA for the CDR3: TGTGCCAGCAGTCCGAGGACAGGAGCCTACTACGAGCAGTACTTC. This chain connects TRBV6-5 to TRBJ2-7, with 7 bases lining up with TRBD1. The CDR3 has 15 residues. CDR1 is MNHEY and CDR2 is SVGAGI in the germline V gene. V lost 5 bases to trimming and J lost 3 bases; unmatched junction nucleotides: 10.